This is a list of T cell receptor beta chains from one sample in a study of T-cell memory formation after mild COVID-19. TCRdb called the 5' RACE reads again in MiXCR, with one record for every CDR3 protein. The sample carries 280,000 or so distinct CDR3 sequences, 8% to 10% recorded once. The sample consisted of PBMCs or a T cell subset sorted from them (not recorded which). These receptor sequences come from a man between 18 and 29 years old who had mild COVID-19 (a few samples of this study predate the infection). Cell type and time point are not known. Each CDR3 is given with its conserved first and last residue. Each record gives: clone size, V gene, D gene, J gene, CDR3 DNA, CDR3 protein. A D gene is named only where the DNA matches it firmly. Clone size is stated in some rows and not others, as once, few, many or a class when expanded.

abundance: many
v_gene: TRBV5-1
d_gene: .
j_gene: TRBJ1-3
CDR3nt: TGCGCCAGCAGCCGGAACCAGGCACAAAGCTCTGGAAACACCATATATTTT
CDR3aa: CASSRNQAQSSGNTIYF

abundance: .
v_gene: TRBV7-2
d_gene: .
j_gene: TRBJ1-1
CDR3nt: TGTGCCAGCAGCCAAGGGGGGCTCATGAACACTGAAGCTTTCTTT
CDR3aa: CASSQGGLMNTEAFF

abundance: few
v_gene: TRBV5-1
d_gene: .
j_gene: TRBJ2-3
CDR3nt: TGCGCCAGCAGCACTCTTGCGGGGTCAAGGACGCAGTATTTT
CDR3aa: CASSTLAGSRTQYF

abundance: few
v_gene: TRBV6-1
d_gene: .
j_gene: TRBJ2-5
CDR3nt: TGTGCCAGCAGTTCTCGTTTTGGGCAGCAAGAGACCCAGTACTTC
CDR3aa: CASSSRFGQQETQYF

abundance: .
v_gene: TRBV5-1
d_gene: .
j_gene: TRBJ1-1
CDR3nt: TGCGCCAGCAGGGACAGTAATATTTTAAACACTGAAGCTTTCTTT
CDR3aa: CASRDSNILNTEAFF

abundance: many
v_gene: TRBV3-1
d_gene: .
j_gene: TRBJ2-3
CDR3nt: TGTGCCAGCAGCCAAGAGTGGAAGGACACAGATACGCAGTATTTT
CDR3aa: CASSQEWKDTDTQYF

abundance: .
v_gene: TRBV7-6
d_gene: TRBD1
j_gene: TRBJ2-1
CDR3nt: TGTGCCAGCAGCCTCTCGCGGGACAGGGCGTACAATGAGCAGTTCTTC
CDR3aa: CASSLSRDRAYNEQFF

abundance: .
v_gene: TRBV7-3
d_gene: TRBD2
j_gene: TRBJ2-1
CDR3nt: TGTGCCAGCAGCCTAGGTAGCGGGGTTTACAATGAGCAGTTCTTC
CDR3aa: CASSLGSGVYNEQFF

abundance: few
v_gene: TRBV7-2
d_gene: .
j_gene: TRBJ1-4
CDR3nt: TGTGCCAGCAGCCCTGGACCAGGCGGGAGGGAAAAACTGTTTTTT
CDR3aa: CASSPGPGGREKLFF

abundance: few
v_gene: TRBV18
d_gene: .
j_gene: TRBJ1-2
CDR3nt: TGTGCCAGCTCACCACACTTGGACGGCTACACCTTC
CDR3aa: CASSPHLDGYTF

abundance: many
v_gene: TRBV7-6
d_gene: TRBD1
j_gene: TRBJ1-4
CDR3nt: TGTGCCAGCAGCTTAACCCGACAGGGTGGGGAAAAACTGTTTTTT
CDR3aa: CASSLTRQGGEKLFF

abundance: .
v_gene: TRBV3-1
d_gene: .
j_gene: TRBJ1-1
CDR3nt: TGTGCCAGCAGCCAAGCCCACGGGGGCCACGCTTTCTTT
CDR3aa: CASSQAHGGHAFF

abundance: .
v_gene: TRBV7-6
d_gene: .
j_gene: TRBJ2-7
CDR3nt: TGTGCCAGCAGCTTAGGGGGGGCGCCTTCCGAGCAGTACTTC
CDR3aa: CASSLGGAPSEQYF

abundance: .
v_gene: TRBV6-5
d_gene: .
j_gene: TRBJ2-3
CDR3nt: TGTGCCAGCAGACCTTTGGGGGGCACAGATACGCAGTATTTT
CDR3aa: CASRPLGGTDTQYF

abundance: .
v_gene: TRBV10-3
d_gene: TRBD2
j_gene: TRBJ2-5
CDR3nt: TGTGCCATCAGTGATCCAGCGGGGCAAGAGACCCAGTACTTC
CDR3aa: CAISDPAGQETQYF

abundance: few
v_gene: TRBV20-1
d_gene: .
j_gene: TRBJ2-1
CDR3nt: TGCAGTGCTAGAGCTAGCACCCGGGGACTGGTTGAGCAGTTCTTC
CDR3aa: CSARASTRGLVEQFF

abundance: many
v_gene: TRBV7-2
d_gene: .
j_gene: TRBJ2-2
CDR3nt: TGTGCCAGCAGCTTAGTCCCTGCAGGGACCGGGGAGCTGTTTTTT
CDR3aa: CASSLVPAGTGELFF

abundance: few
v_gene: TRBV12-3/TRBV12-4
d_gene: .
j_gene: TRBJ2-6
CDR3nt: TGTGCCAGCCTCCTCCCCCCGGGCAACGTCCTGACTTTC
CDR3aa: CASLLPPGNVLTF

abundance: many
v_gene: TRBV7-9
d_gene: TRBD1
j_gene: TRBJ2-6
CDR3nt: TGTGCCAGCAGCTTTCCCGACAGGGCTCTTTCGGGGGCCAACGTCCTGACTTTC
CDR3aa: CASSFPDRALSGANVLTF

abundance: many
v_gene: TRBV20-1
d_gene: .
j_gene: TRBJ2-1
CDR3nt: TGCAGTGCCCATGGGACCAATGAGCAGTTCTTC
CDR3aa: CSAHGTNEQFF

abundance: .
v_gene: TRBV12-3/TRBV12-4
d_gene: .
j_gene: TRBJ2-5
CDR3nt: TGTGCCAGCAGAGTCCAGGACAGTCAAGAGACCCAGTACTTC
CDR3aa: CASRVQDSQETQYF

abundance: few
v_gene: TRBV3-1
d_gene: TRBD2
j_gene: TRBJ2-1
CDR3nt: TGTGCCAGCAGCCAAGACTTTACTCCGGGACTAGCAGGGAGACCCACCCCTGCGAATGAGCAGTTCTTC
CDR3aa: CASSQDFTPGLAGRPTPANEQFF

abundance: few
v_gene: TRBV7-3
d_gene: .
j_gene: TRBJ2-1
CDR3nt: TGTGCCAGCAGCTTATATGCAGACAATGAGCAGTTCTTC
CDR3aa: CASSLYADNEQFF

abundance: .
v_gene: TRBV27
d_gene: .
j_gene: TRBJ2-2
CDR3nt: TGTGCCGGAAAGAGGTACAGGACGAACACCGGGGAGCTGTTTTTT
CDR3aa: CAGKRYRTNTGELFF

abundance: .
v_gene: TRBV12-3/TRBV12-4
d_gene: TRBD1
j_gene: TRBJ2-1
CDR3nt: TGTGCCAGCAGCGGACAGGGGAATGAGCAGTTCTTC
CDR3aa: CASSGQGNEQFF

abundance: .
v_gene: TRBV18
d_gene: TRBD2
j_gene: TRBJ2-3
CDR3nt: TGTGCCAGCTCACCAATAGGGAGGGGCACAGATACGCAGTATTTT
CDR3aa: CASSPIGRGTDTQYF

abundance: .
v_gene: TRBV13
d_gene: .
j_gene: TRBJ2-7
CDR3nt: TGTGCCAGCAGACGAGGTCCGACCTACGAGCAGTACTTC
CDR3aa: CASRRGPTYEQYF

abundance: .
v_gene: TRBV5-1
d_gene: .
j_gene: TRBJ2-3
CDR3nt: TGCGCCAGCAGCTTGGGACAAGGTAGTGTTGATACGCAGTATTTT
CDR3aa: CASSLGQGSVDTQYF

abundance: .
v_gene: TRBV18
d_gene: TRBD1
j_gene: TRBJ1-2
CDR3nt: TGTGCCAGCTCAGGGACAGGGGACCATCAGAACTATGGCTACACCTTC
CDR3aa: CASSGTGDHQNYGYTF

abundance: many
v_gene: TRBV29-1
d_gene: TRBD1
j_gene: TRBJ2-7
CDR3nt: TGCAGCGGCGGGCAGGGGGTGTACGAGCAGTACTTC
CDR3aa: CSGGQGVYEQYF

abundance: few
v_gene: TRBV6-2/TRBV6-3
d_gene: TRBD1
j_gene: TRBJ2-3
CDR3nt: TGTGCCAGCAGACCGCTAATCGACAGGGGTGGCACAGATACGCAGTATTTT
CDR3aa: CASRPLIDRGGTDTQYF

abundance: few
v_gene: TRBV4-1
d_gene: .
j_gene: TRBJ2-1
CDR3nt: TGCGCCAGCAGCCAAGTCGGGACTCTTAAACGGGGGAGCGAGCAGTTCTTC
CDR3aa: CASSQVGTLKRGSEQFF

abundance: .
v_gene: TRBV7-3
d_gene: TRBD2
j_gene: TRBJ2-1
CDR3nt: TGTGCCAGCAGCTTAACGAGGCTAGCGGATACCAATGAGCAGTTCTTC
CDR3aa: CASSLTRLADTNEQFF

abundance: .
v_gene: TRBV10-3
d_gene: .
j_gene: TRBJ1-5
CDR3nt: TGTGCCATCCAGGGGCCTAATCAGCCCCAGCATTTT
CDR3aa: CAIQGPNQPQHF

abundance: .
v_gene: TRBV4-2
d_gene: TRBD2
j_gene: TRBJ2-1
CDR3nt: TGTGCCAGCAGCCCGGGCGCTAGCGGGGGGGCGTTTAGACAGTTCTTC
CDR3aa: CASSPGASGGAFRQFF

abundance: few
v_gene: TRBV4-3
d_gene: TRBD1
j_gene: TRBJ2-2
CDR3nt: TGCGCCAGCAGGAGGGGACAGGGAATGAACACCGGGGAGCTGTTTTTT
CDR3aa: CASRRGQGMNTGELFF

abundance: few
v_gene: TRBV6-5
d_gene: TRBD1
j_gene: TRBJ2-7
CDR3nt: TGTGCCAGCAGTAGCCTCGGGACAGCCTACGAGCAGTACTTC
CDR3aa: CASSSLGTAYEQYF

abundance: many
v_gene: TRBV5-1
d_gene: TRBD2
j_gene: TRBJ2-1
CDR3nt: TGCGCCAGCAGCTTGGATAGCGGGGGGCTTTACAATGAGCAGTTCTTC
CDR3aa: CASSLDSGGLYNEQFF

abundance: few
v_gene: TRBV7-2
d_gene: TRBD2
j_gene: TRBJ2-5
CDR3nt: TGTGCCAGCAGCCGACGACTAGCGGGGGGGCTTGAGACCCAGTACTTC
CDR3aa: CASSRRLAGGLETQYF

abundance: few
v_gene: TRBV4-3
d_gene: .
j_gene: TRBJ2-1
CDR3nt: TGCGCCAGCAGCCAGGGGCCAGAGCAGTTCTTC
CDR3aa: CASSQGPEQFF

abundance: few
v_gene: TRBV18
d_gene: .
j_gene: TRBJ2-7
CDR3nt: TGTGCCAGCTCACCGAGGTCCACCTACGAGCAGTACTTC
CDR3aa: CASSPRSTYEQYF

abundance: .
v_gene: TRBV5-6
d_gene: .
j_gene: TRBJ1-2
CDR3nt: TGTGCCAGCAGCTTGACAGGAACTTATGGCTACACCTTC
CDR3aa: CASSLTGTYGYTF